One sample yielded the 18 T cell receptor beta chains listed below, sequenced in a study of shared clonotypes between healthy human individuals. Using immunoSEQ multiplex PCR, the repertoire was profiled, and TCRdb retains in-frame clones only, with some absent. The repertoire consists of 2.5 million or so clones, with around 90% occurring once and the leading ten covering 0.11% to 0.15%. Sequencing used naive CD4+ T cells sorted from blood. Subset described: CD45RA+ positively selected. The receptors were sampled from a man younger than 35 in good health.

The DNA of the CDR3 is TGTGCCAGCGGGGACCGTCCGGTTGTGGATTCACCCCTCCACTTT. Its translation: CASGDRPVVDSPLHF. The rearrangement joins TRBV25-1 to TRBJ1-6; TRBD1 might be the D (5 bases). This CDR3 is 15 amino acids long. V gave up 8 bases and J gave up 8 bases, with 19 bases separating them. Germline V lookup: CDR1 MGHDK, CDR2 SYGVNS.

The CDR3 DNA reads TGTGCCAGTAGGCCGGACAGACTAGCATCACCCCTCCACTTT. Its protein is CASRPDRLASPLHF. V gene TRBV19 combines with J gene TRBJ1-6; D is possibly TRBD1 (6 bases). The germline V and J ends were trimmed by 6 bases and 10 bases, with 16 bases remaining between them. The germline CDR1 and CDR2 sequences are LNHDA and SQIVND (reference sequence). The CDR3 loop spans 14 amino acids.

V usage is TRBV5-1 and J usage is TRBJ1-6; tentatively, D is TRBD1 (5 bases). Deletions cut 0 bases from V and 5 bases from J, with 12 bases between. Germline CDR1 is SGHRS and CDR2 is YFSETQ. This CDR3 is built from 16 residues. CDR3 loop: CASSLGPSRDNSPLHF. Written as DNA, the CDR3 is TGCGCCAGCAGCTTGGGTCCCAGCAGGGATAATTCACCCCTCCACTTT.

The genes are TRBV27 and TRBJ1-2; 7 nucleotides line up with TRBD1. The length of the CDR3 is 12 residues. Trimming took 8 bases from V and 7 from J; bases not matched to a gene: 7. Germline lookup yields CDR1 MNHEY and CDR2 SMNVEV (reference sequence). This CDR3 reads CASAGRGLGYTF. DNA of the CDR3: TGTGCCAGCGCGGGGAGGGGGCTTGGCTACACCTTC.

The chain employs TRBV19 and TRBJ2-5, with D tentatively TRBD1 (6 bases). Germline V gives CDR1 LNHDA, CDR2 SQIVND (reference sequence). This CDR3 comprises 15 residues. V was trimmed by 1 base and J by 2 bases, leaving 11 bases between them. The CDR3 is CASSIGWTVQETQYF. CDR3 DNA sequence: TGTGCCAGTAGTATAGGCTGGACAGTTCAAGAGACCCAGTACTTC.

The chain links TRBV9 to TRBJ2-1, with D perhaps being TRBD1 or TRBD2 (5 bases each). The CDR3 spans 16 residues. Trimming left V 0 bases short and J 2 bases short, with 12 bases between. The germline CDR1 and CDR2 sequences are SGDLS and YYNGEE. CDR3 amino acids: CASSVASGRAYNEQFF. DNA of the CDR3: TGTGCCAGCAGCGTAGCATCGGGGCGCGCCTACAATGAGCAGTTCTTC.

The rearrangement uses TRBV6-4 and TRBJ2-2, with TRBD2 matching 8 bases. This CDR3 spans 14 amino acids. Germline lookup yields CDR1 MRHNA and CDR2 SNTAGT. The V and J ends lost 8 bases and 0 bases, in that order; junction bases with no gene match: 2. CDR3 region: CASGTSPNTGELFF. The CDR3 region has the DNA TGTGCCAGCGGGACTAGTCCGAACACCGGGGAGCTGTTTTTT.

J is TRBJ1-1 and V is TRBV5-1; D is unclear. CDR3 length: 14 amino acids. CDR1 is SGHRS, CDR2 YFSETQ, per germline. Trimming pared 3 bases from V and 2 bases from J, leaving 11 bases between. Here the CDR3 DNA reads TGCGCCAGCAGCTACAATAACAGAAACACTGAAGCTTTCTTT. It specifies CASSYNNRNTEAFF. The full variable domain, completed using reference TRBV5-1 and TRBJ1-1, is KAGVTQTPRYLIKTRGQQVTLSCSPISGHRSVSWYQQTPGQGLQFLFEYFSETQRNKGNFPGRFSGRQFSNSRSEMNVSTLELGDSALYLCASSYNNRNTEAFFGQGTRLTVV.

The chain couples TRBV6-5 to TRBJ1-2, with D perhaps TRBD1 (5 bases). The CDR3 has 16 amino acids. Germline V gene data show CDR1 as MNHEY and CDR2 as SVGAGI. Trimming took off 1 base at V and 4 bases at J, with 16 bases between the two ends. CDR3 DNA: TGTGCCAGCAGTTACTTGGGCTCCGGGACCGGCTATGGCTACACCTTC. Encoded protein: CASSYLGSGTGYGYTF.

The J gene is TRBJ1-1, the V gene TRBV7-2; 8 bases fit TRBD1. The junction had 5 bases not matched to a gene; V was cut back by 1 base and J by 4 bases. Germline-derived CDR1 and CDR2 are SGHTA and FQGNSA. This CDR3 comprises 15 residues. CDR3 sequence (DNA): TGTGCCAGCAGCTTAGGCGGACAGGGAGCCACTGAAGCTTTCTTT. It translates to CASSLGGQGATEAFF.

The J gene is TRBJ2-5, the V gene TRBV7-9, with D perhaps TRBD1 (5 bases). This CDR3 region has 12 residues. Germline CDR1 and CDR2: SEHNR and FQNEAQ (reference sequence). The ends were cut back, 5 bases at V and 8 bases at J, with 12 bases in the middle. The CDR3 protein is CASSPNQGTQYF. The CDR3 DNA sequence: TGTGCCAGCAGCCCTAACCAGGGAACCCAGTACTTC.

The gene calls are TRBV6-5 and TRBJ2-7, with D perhaps TRBD2 (6 bases). Germline CDR1 reads MNHEY; CDR2 reads SVGAGI. CDR3 length equals 13 residues. V was trimmed by 4 bases and J by 5 bases, leaving 12 bases between them. The chain's CDR3 is CASSSIAAHEQYF. CDR3 bases: TGTGCCAGCAGTTCAATAGCGGCTCACGAGCAGTACTTC.

The rearrangement uses TRBV5-1 and TRBJ2-5; TRBD2 matches 14 bases. J lost 0 bases, V lost 4 bases, and 8 bases had no gene match. The germline V gene encodes CDR1 SGHRS and CDR2 YFSETQ. CDR3 length: 18 residues. CDR3 sequence reads: CASSPGTSGGQYQETQYF. The DNA for the CDR3 is TGCGCCAGCAGCCCCGGGACTAGCGGGGGCCAGTACCAAGAGACCCAGTACTTC.

V usage is TRBV4-1 and J usage is TRBJ2-5, with a tentative D call TRBD1 (6 bases). V was pared by 3 bases and J by 3 bases, with 14 bases between. This CDR3 comprises 15 residues. Germline V gene sequence: CDR1 MGHRA, CDR2 YSYEKL. The CDR3 protein is CASSQDGTREETQYF. The CDR3 DNA is TGCGCCAGCAGCCAGGACGGGACAAGGGAAGAGACCCAGTACTTC.

This chain connects TRBV11-2 to TRBJ1-1; D remains unclear. V lost 0 bases and J lost 0, with 11 bases in between. The CDR3 contains 16 residues. Germline V gene sequence: CDR1 SGHAT, CDR2 FQNNGV. The CDR3 sequence is CASSLDREGLNTEAFF. The CDR3 DNA reads as TGTGCCAGCAGCTTAGATCGTGAAGGCTTGAACACTGAAGCTTTCTTT. Drawing the rest from reference TRBV11-2 and TRBJ1-1, the complete variable domain is EAGVAQSPRYKIIEKRQSVAFWCNPISGHATLYWYQQILGQGPKLLIQFQNNGVVDDSQLPKDRFSAERLKGVDSTLKIQPAKLEDSAVYLCASSLDREGLNTEAFFGQGTRLTVV.

About this clone itself: Germline and junction disagree at one end, which may indicate a read error. This chain uses TRBV7-7 with TRBJ2-3, with 11 bases identical to TRBD2. The CDR3 spans 14 residues. Germline values: CDR1 SSHAT, CDR2 FNYEAQ (reference sequence). The CDR3 nucleotides are TGTGCTAGCAGCTCACTAGCGGGGGTAGATACGCAGTATTTT. Protein product: CASSSLAGVDTQYF. Complete variable domain (other parts from reference TRBV7-7 and TRBJ2-3): GAGVSQSPRYKVTKRGQDVTLRCDPISSHATLYWYQQALGQGPEFLTYFNYEAQPDKSGLPSDRFSAERPEGSISTLTIQRTEQRDSAMYRCASSSLAGVDTQYFGPGTRLTVL.

The chain joins TRBV5-1 to TRBJ2-5, with D possibly being TRBD1 or TRBD2 (5 bases each). The V gene lost 0 bases and the J gene lost 5 bases, with 8 bases spanning the gap. This CDR3 contains 13 residues. CDR1 SGHRS and CDR2 YFSETQ come from the germline V gene. CDR3 sequence: CASSLGDVETQYF. DNA for the CDR3: TGCGCCAGCAGCTTGGGGGACGTCGAGACCCAGTACTTC.

V usage is TRBV6-6 and J usage is TRBJ2-5; 7 bases are a match to TRBD1. The V gene end was trimmed by 2 bases and the J gene end by 7 bases; junction bases not matched to a gene: 7. CDR3 length equals 14 residues. Germline-derived CDR1 and CDR2 are MNHNY and SVGAGI (reference sequence). CDR3 residues: CASSYNRQGRTQYF. CDR3 bases: TGTGCCAGCAGTTACAACAGACAGGGTAGGACCCAGTACTTC.